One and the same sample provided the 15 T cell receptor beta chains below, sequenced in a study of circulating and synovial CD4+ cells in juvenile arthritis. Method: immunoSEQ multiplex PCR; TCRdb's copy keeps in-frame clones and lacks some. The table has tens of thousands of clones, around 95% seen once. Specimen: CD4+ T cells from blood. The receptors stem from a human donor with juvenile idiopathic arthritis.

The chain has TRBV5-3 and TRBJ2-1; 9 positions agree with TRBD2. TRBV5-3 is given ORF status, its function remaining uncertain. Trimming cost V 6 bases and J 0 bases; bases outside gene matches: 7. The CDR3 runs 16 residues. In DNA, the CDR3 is TGTGCCAGAACCGAGGGCGGGAGGGCCTCCTACAATGAGCAGTTCTTC. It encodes CARTEGGRASYNEQFF.

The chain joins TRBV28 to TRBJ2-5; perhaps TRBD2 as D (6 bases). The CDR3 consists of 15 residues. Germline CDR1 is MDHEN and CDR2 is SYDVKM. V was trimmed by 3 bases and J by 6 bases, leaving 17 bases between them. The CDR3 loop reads CASSFATGVGKTQYF. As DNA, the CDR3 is TGTGCCAGCAGTTTTGCCACGGGGGTGGGAAAGACCCAGTACTTC.

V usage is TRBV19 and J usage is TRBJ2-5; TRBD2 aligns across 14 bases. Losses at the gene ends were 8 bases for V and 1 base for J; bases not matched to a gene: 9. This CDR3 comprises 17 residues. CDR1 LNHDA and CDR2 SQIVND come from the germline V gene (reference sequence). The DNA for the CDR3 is TGTGCCAGTCGGACTAGCGGGGGGCTTAACACCCAAGAGACCCAGTACTTC. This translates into CASRTSGGLNTQETQYF.

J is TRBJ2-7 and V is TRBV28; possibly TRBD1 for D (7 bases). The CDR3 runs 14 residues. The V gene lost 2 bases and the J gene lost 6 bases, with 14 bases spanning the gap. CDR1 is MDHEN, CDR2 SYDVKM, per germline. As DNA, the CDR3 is TGTGCCAGCAGTTTAGGGGCAGGGGGAGGCGAGCAGTACTTC. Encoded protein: CASSLGAGGGEQYF. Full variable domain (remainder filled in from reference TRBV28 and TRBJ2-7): DVKVTQSSRYLVKRTGEKVFLECVQDMDHENMFWYRQDPGLGLRLIYFSYDVKMKEKGDIPEGYSVSREKKERFSLILESASTNQTSMYLCASSLGAGGGEQYFGPGTRLTVT.

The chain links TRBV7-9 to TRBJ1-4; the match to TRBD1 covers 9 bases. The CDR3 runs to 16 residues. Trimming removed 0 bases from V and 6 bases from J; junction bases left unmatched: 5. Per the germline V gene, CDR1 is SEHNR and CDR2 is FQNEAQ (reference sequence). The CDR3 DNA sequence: TGTGCCAGCAGCTTAGCGTCGGGGACAGGGTATGAAAAACTGTTTTTT. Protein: CASSLASGTGYEKLFF. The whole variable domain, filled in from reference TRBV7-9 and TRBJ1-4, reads DTGVSQNPRHKITKRGQNVTFRCDPISEHNRLYWYRQTLGQGPEFLTYFQNEAQLEKSRLLSDRFSAERPKGSFSTLEIQRTEQGDSAMYLCASSLASGTGYEKLFFGSGTQLSVL.

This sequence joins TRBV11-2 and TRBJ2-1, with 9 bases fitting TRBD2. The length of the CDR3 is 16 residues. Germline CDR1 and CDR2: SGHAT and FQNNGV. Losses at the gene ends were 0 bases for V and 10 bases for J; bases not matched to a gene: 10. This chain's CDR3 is CASSLDVLAGVQEQFF. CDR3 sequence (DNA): TGTGCCAGCAGCTTAGATGTATTAGCGGGAGTCCAGGAGCAGTTCTTC.

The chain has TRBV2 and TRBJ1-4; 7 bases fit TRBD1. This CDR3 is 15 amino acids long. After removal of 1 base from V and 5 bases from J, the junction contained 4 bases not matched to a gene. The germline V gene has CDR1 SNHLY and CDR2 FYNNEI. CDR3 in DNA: TGTGCCAGCAGTGAAGAGGGGACAGCAAATGAAAAACTGTTTTTT. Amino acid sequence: CASSEEGTANEKLFF. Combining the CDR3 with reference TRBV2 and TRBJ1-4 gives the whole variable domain EPEVTQTPSHQVTQMGQEVILRCVPISNHLYFYWYRQILGQKVEFLVSFYNNEISEKSEIFDDQFSVERPDGSNFTLKIRSTKLEDSAMYFCASSEEGTANEKLFFGSGTQLSVL.

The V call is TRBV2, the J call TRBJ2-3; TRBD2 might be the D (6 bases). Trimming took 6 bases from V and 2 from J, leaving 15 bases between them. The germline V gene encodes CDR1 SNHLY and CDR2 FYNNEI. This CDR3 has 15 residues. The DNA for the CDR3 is TGTGCCAGCAGCGTGGGACTTTCGAACACAGATACGCAGTATTTT. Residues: CASSVGLSNTDTQYF.

The CDR3 sequence: CASSLGGGAYEQYF. DNA of the CDR3: TGTGCCAGCAGCTTAGGCGGCGGAGCCTACGAGCAGTACTTC. This chain links TRBV11-2 with TRBJ2-7; D unresolved. V lost 1 base, J lost 2 bases, and 9 bases lay in between. The CDR3 is 14 amino acids. Germline lookup yields CDR1 SGHAT and CDR2 FQNNGV.

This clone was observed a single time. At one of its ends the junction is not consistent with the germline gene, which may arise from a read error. CDR3 in amino acids: CASSEARDIDWDF. The CDR3 DNA follows: TGTGCCAGCAGTGAAGCTCGGGACATTGATTGGGATTTT. The V call is TRBV2, the J call TRBJ2-3; D perhaps matches TRBD1 (6 bases). The germline CDR1 and CDR2 sequences are SNHLY and FYNNEI. This CDR3 has 13 residues.

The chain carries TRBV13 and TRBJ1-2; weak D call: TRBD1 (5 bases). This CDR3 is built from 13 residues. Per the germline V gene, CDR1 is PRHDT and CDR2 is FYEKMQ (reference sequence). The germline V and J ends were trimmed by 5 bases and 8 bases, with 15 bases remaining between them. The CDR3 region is CASSQLRGVGYTF. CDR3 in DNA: TGTGCCAGCAGCCAACTTAGGGGTGTAGGCTACACCTTC.

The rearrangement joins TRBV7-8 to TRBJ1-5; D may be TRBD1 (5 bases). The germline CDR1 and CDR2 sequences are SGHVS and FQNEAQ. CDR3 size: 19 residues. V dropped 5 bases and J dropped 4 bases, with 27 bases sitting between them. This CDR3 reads CASSLTGGVRGFSNQPQHF. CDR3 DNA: TGTGCCAGCAGCCTCACCGGGGGGGTGAGGGGATTTTCTAATCAGCCCCAGCATTTT.

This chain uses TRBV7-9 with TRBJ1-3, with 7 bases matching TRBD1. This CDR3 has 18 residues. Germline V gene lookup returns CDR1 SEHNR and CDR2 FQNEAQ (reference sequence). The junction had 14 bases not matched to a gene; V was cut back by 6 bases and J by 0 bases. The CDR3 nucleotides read TGTGCCAGCAGGGAAGGGGCTCCGGGACAGTTCTCTGGAAACACCATATATTTT. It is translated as CASREGAPGQFSGNTIYF.

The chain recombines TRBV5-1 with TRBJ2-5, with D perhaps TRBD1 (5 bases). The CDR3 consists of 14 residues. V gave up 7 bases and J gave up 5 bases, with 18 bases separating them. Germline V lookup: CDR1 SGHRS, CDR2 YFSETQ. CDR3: CASSQGFQSETQYF. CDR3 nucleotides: TGCGCCAGCTCCCAGGGTTTTCAGTCGGAGACCCAGTACTTC.

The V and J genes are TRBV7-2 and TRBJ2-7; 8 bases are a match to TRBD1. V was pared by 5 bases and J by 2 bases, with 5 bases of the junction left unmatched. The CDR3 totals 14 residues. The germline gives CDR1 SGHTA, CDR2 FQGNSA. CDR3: CASSIGQGPYEQYF. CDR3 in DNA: TGTGCCAGCAGCATCGGACAGGGACCCTACGAGCAGTACTTC.